This TCR beta chain was observed in a study of somatic mutations in cytotoxic T cells in rheumatoid arthritis. Study results and limitations: The largest CD8+ clone made up over 20% of CD8+ cells in 8 of 65 patients.

The protocol was immunoSEQ multiplex PCR, while the TCRdb copy is restricted to in-frame clones and leaves out a portion. The sample contains about 9,000 clones, approximately 79% of which appear only once. In regard to this clone: Its specificity is unknown.

CDR3 size: 14 residues. Germline loops: CDR1 SGHTA, CDR2 FQGTGA. Between the trimmed V and J ends, which lost 2 bases and 2 bases, there was a span of 9 bases. The chain has TRBV7-3 and TRBJ2-5, with D uncertain. This receptor was taken from an adult with rheumatoid arthritis. Sequencing was carried out using CD8+ T cells sorted from blood. CDR3 coding DNA: TGTGCCAGCAGCTTATCCCCGGCGCAAGAGACCCAGTACTTC. This encodes CASSLSPAQETQYF.